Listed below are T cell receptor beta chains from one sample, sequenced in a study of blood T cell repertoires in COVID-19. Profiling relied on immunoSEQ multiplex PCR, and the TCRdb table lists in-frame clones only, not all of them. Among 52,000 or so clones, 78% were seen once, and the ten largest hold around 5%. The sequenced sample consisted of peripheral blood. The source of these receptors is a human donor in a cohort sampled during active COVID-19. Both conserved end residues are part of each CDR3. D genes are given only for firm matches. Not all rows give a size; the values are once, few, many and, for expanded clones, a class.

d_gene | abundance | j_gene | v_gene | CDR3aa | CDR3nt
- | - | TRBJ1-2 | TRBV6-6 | CASSPANYGYTF | TGTGCCAGCAGTCCAGCTAACTATGGCTACACCTTC
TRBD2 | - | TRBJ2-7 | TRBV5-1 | CASSPDPGLAGGRTF | TGCGCCAGCAGCCCGGACCCCGGACTAGCGGGAGGCCGGACGTTC
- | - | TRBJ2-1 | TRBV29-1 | CSATNIEQFF | TGCAGCGCTACTAATATTGAGCAGTTCTTC
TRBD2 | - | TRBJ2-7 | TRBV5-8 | CASSTWGGTLEYF | TGTGCCAGCAGCACCTGGGGGGGGACCTTGGAGTACTTC
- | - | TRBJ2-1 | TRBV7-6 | CASSLVSAGEQFF | TGTGCCAGCAGCTTAGTATCAGCGGGTGAGCAGTTCTTC
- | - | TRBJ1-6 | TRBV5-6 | CASRGGLGNSPLHF | TGTGCCAGCCGGGGAGGTCTCGGTAATTCACCCCTCCACTTT
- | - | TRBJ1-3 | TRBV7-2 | CASSLISGSGNTIYF | TGTGCCAGCAGCTTAATATCAGGGTCTGGAAACACCATATATTTT
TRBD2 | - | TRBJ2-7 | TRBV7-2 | CASSLGISGTEQYF | TGTGCCAGCAGCTTAGGGATTAGCGGGACCGAGCAGTACTTC
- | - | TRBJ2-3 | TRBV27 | CASSFRDFTDTQYF | TGTGCCAGCAGTTTCCGGGACTTCACAGATACGCAGTATTTT
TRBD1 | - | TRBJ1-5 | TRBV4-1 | CASSQRDSGNQPQHF | TGCGCCAGCAGCCAACGGGACAGCGGCAATCAGCCCCAGCATTTT
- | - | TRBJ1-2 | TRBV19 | CASSLRTGPNYGYTF | TGTGCCAGTAGTCTGAGAACAGGGCCAAACTATGGCTACACCTTC
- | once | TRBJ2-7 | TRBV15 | CATSRGTGYEQYF | TGTGCCACCAGCAGAGGAACAGGATACGAGCAGTACTTC
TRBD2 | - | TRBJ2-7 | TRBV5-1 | CASSPSGGQDEQYF | TGCGCCAGCAGCCCTAGCGGGGGGCAAGACGAGCAGTACTTC
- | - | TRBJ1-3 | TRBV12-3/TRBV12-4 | CASSGQGNTIYF | TGTGCCAGCAGTGGACAGGGAAACACCATATATTTT
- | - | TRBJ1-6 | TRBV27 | CASSLGGIRNSPLHF | TGTGCCAGCAGTTTGGGGGGGATACGGAATTCACCCCTCCACTTT
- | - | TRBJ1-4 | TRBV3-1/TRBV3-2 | CASSQATDLNEKLFF | TGTGCCAGCAGCCAAGCGACAGACCTGAATGAAAAACTGTTTTTT
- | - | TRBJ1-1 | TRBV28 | CASSFRGGRNTEAFF | TGTGCCAGCAGTTTTAGAGGGGGAAGGAACACTGAAGCTTTCTTT
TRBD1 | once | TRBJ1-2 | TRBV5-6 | CASSFRDREGYTF | TGTGCCAGCAGCTTCCGGGACAGGGAAGGCTACACCTTC
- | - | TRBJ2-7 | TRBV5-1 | CASSFTSSYEQYF | TGCGCCAGCAGCTTTACAAGCTCCTACGAGCAGTACTTC
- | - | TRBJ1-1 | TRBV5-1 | CASSWEGPGNTEAFF | TGCGCCAGCAGCTGGGAGGGCCCGGGGAACACTGAAGCTTTCTTT
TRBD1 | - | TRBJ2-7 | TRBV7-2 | CASSLDGQGPSYEQYF | TGTGCCAGCAGTTTGGACGGACAGGGCCCCTCCTACGAGCAGTACTTC
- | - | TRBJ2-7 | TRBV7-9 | CASSSRGQSSSYEQYF | TGTGCCAGCAGCAGCCGAGGGCAGAGCAGCTCCTACGAGCAGTACTTC
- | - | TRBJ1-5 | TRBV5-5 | CASSSMAEGLNNQPQHF | TGTGCCAGCAGCTCGATGGCGGAGGGCCTTAACAATCAGCCCCAGCATTTT
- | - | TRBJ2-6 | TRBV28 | CASRGGPSSGANVLTF | TGTGCCAGCAGGGGGGGACCCAGCTCTGGGGCCAACGTCCTGACTTTC
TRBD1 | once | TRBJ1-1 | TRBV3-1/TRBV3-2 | CASSQEGQMNTEAFF | TGTGCCAGCAGCCAAGAGGGACAGATGAACACTGAAGCTTTCTTT
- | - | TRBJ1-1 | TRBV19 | CASSIAGGQGHRTEAFF | TGTGCCAGTAGTATAGCCGGGGGGCAGGGACATAGGACTGAAGCTTTCTTT
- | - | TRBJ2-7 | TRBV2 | CASILAAGANEQYF | TGTGCCAGCATCTTGGCGGCGGGCGCAAACGAGCAGTACTTC
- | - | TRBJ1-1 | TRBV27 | CASMLSEGLNTEAFF | TGTGCCAGCATGTTGTCGGAGGGATTGAACACTGAAGCTTTCTTT
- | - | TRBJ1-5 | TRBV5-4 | CASSAGGNQPQHF | TGTGCCAGCAGCGCGGGGGGCAATCAGCCCCAGCATTTT
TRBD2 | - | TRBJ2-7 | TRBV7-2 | CASSSGTSGMEQYF | TGTGCCAGCAGCTCCGGGACTAGCGGCATGGAGCAGTACTTC
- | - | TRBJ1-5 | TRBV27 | CATKTGGQPQHF | TGTGCCACCAAGACCGGGGGACAGCCCCAGCATTTT
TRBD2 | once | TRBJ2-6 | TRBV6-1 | CASSEEILAVLSGANVLTF | TGTGCCAGCAGTGAGGAGATACTAGCGGTTCTCTCTGGGGCCAACGTCCTGACTTTC
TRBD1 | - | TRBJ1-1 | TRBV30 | CAWSTGVTEAFF | TGTGCCTGGAGTACAGGGGTCACTGAAGCTTTCTTT
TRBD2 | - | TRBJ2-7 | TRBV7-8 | CASSGTRPGGYEQYF | TGTGCCAGCAGCGGGACTAGGCCGGGAGGCTACGAGCAGTACTTC
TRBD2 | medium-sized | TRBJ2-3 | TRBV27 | CASSFREGLTDTQYF | TGTGCCAGCAGTTTTAGGGAGGGCCTAACAGATACGCAGTATTTT
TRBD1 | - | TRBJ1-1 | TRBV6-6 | CASSYTRTGANTEAFF | TGTGCCAGCAGTTACACCAGGACAGGGGCGAACACTGAAGCTTTCTTT
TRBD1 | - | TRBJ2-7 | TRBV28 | CASSHQRRGGIRWQYF | TGTGCCAGCAGTCATCAAAGGAGAGGGGGCATACGGTGGCAGTACTTC